This TCR beta chain was found in a study of blood T cell repertoires in COVID-19. Profiled with immunoSEQ multiplex PCR; TCRdb holds only in-frame clones, not every one. The table has 300,000 to 450,000 clones, roughly 91% seen once. V lost 0 bases, J lost 1 base, and 7 bases lay in between. CDR1 and CDR2 from the germline V gene are SGHTS and YDEGEE. This CDR3 is 14 amino acids long. The clonotype comes from a young woman who had recovered from COVID-19. This chain joins TRBV5-8 and TRBJ2-5; D gene uncertain. Sequencing was performed on PBMCs or T cells enriched from blood (not recorded which). The CDR3 DNA sequence: TGTGCCAGCAGCTTGGATGACTTCCAAGAGACCCAGTACTTC. Residues: CASSLDDFQETQYF.